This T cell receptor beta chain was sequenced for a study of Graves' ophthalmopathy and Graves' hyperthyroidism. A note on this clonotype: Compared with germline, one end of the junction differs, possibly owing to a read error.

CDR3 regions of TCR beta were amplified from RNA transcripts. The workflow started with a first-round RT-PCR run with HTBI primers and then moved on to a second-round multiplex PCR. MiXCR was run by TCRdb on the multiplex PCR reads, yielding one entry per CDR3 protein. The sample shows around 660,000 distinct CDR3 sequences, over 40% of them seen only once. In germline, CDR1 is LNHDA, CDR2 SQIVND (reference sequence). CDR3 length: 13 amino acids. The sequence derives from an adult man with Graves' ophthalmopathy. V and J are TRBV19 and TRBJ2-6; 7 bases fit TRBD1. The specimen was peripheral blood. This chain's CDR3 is CASSIDRAGTEAF. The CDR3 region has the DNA TGTGCCAGTAGTATCGACAGGGCCGGCACTGAAGCTTTC.